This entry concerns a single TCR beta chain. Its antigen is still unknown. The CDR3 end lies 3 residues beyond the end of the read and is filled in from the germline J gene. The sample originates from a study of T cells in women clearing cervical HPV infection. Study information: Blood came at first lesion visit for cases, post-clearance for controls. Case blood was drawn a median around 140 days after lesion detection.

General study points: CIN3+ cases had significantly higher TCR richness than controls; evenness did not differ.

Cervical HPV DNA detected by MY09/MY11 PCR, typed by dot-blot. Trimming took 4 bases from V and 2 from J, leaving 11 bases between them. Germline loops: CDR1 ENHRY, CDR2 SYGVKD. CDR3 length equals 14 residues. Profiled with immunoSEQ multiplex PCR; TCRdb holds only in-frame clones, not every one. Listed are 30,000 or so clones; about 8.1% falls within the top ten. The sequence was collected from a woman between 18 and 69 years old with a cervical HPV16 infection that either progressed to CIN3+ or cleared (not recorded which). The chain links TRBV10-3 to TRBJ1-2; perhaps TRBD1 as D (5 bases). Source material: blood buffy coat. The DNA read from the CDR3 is TGTGCCATCAGTGCTTCAGGACACAACTATGGC. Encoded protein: CAISASGHNYG. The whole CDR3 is CAISASGHNYGYTF.